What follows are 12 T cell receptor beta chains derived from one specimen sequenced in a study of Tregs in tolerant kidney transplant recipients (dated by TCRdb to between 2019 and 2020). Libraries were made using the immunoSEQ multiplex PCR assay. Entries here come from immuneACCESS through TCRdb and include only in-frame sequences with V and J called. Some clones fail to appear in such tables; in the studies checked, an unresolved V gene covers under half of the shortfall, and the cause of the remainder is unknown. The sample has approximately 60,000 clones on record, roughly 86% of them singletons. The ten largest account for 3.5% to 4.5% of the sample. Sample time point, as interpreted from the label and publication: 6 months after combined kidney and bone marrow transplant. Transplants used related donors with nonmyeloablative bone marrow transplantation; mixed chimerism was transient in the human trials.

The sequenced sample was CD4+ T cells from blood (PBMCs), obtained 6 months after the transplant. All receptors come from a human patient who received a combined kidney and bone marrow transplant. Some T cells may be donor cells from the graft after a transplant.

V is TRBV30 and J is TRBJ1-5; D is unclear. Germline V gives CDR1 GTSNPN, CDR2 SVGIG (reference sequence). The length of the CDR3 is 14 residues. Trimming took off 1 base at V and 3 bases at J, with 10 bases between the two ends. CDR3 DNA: TGTGCCTGGAGTGACAGTCTAATCAATCAGCCCCAGCATTTT. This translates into CAWSDSLINQPQHF.

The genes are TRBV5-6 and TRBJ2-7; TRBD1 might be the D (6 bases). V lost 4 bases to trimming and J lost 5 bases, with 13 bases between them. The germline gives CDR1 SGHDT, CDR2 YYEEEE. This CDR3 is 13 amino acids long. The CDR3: CASSPVGGDEQYF. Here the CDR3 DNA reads TGTGCCAGCAGCCCGGTAGGGGGTGACGAGCAGTACTTC.

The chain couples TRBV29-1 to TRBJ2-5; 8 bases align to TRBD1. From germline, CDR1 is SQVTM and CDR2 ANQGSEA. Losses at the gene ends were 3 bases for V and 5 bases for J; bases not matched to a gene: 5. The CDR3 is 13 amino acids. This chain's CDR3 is CSVDRGRGETQYF. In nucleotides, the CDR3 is TGCAGCGTTGACAGGGGGCGCGGGGAGACCCAGTACTTC. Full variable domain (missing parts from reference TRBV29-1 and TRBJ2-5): SAVISQKPSRDICQRGTSLTIQCQVDSQVTMMFWYRQQPGQSLTLIATANQGSEATYESGFVIDKFPISRPNLTFSTLTVSNMSPEDSSIYLCSVDRGRGETQYFGPGTRLLVL.

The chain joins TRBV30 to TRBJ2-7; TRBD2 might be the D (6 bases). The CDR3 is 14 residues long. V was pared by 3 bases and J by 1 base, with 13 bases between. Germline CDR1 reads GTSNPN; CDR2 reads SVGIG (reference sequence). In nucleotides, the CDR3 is TGTGCCTGGAGAGTTGTAGGGAGGTCCTACGAGCAGTACTTC. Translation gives CAWRVVGRSYEQYF.

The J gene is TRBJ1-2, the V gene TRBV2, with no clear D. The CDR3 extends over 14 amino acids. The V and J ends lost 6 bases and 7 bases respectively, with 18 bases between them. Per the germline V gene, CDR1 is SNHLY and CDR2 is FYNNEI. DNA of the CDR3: TGTGCCAGCAGGAGGGATTCAGTATATCCTGGCTACACCTTC. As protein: CASRRDSVYPGYTF.

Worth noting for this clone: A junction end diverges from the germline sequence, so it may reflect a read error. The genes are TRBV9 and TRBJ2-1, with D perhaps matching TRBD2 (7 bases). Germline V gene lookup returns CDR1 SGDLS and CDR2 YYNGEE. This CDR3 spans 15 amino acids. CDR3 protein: CASSVVWEGVWNLVF. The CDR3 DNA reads TGTGCCAGCAGCGTAGTGTGGGAGGGGGTCTGGAACCTGGTCTTC.

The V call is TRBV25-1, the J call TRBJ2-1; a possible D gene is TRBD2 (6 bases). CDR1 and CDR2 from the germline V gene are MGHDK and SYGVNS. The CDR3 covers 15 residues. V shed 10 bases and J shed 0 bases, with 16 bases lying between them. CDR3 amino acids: CATSISGFSYNEQFF. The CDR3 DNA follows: TGTGCCACCTCAATAAGCGGGTTCTCCTACAATGAGCAGTTCTTC.

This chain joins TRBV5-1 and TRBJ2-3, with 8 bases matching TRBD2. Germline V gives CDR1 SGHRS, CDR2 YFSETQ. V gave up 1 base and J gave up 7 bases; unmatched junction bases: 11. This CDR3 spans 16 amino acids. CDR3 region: CASSLRLAQRRNTQYF. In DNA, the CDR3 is TGCGCCAGCAGCTTGAGACTAGCGCAAAGAAGGAATACGCAGTATTTT.

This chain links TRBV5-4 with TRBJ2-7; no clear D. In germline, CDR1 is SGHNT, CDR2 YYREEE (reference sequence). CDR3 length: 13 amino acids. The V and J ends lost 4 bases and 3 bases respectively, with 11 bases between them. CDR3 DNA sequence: TGTGCCAGCAGCCCCGACATAAGCTACGAGCAGTACTTC. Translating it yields CASSPDISYEQYF.

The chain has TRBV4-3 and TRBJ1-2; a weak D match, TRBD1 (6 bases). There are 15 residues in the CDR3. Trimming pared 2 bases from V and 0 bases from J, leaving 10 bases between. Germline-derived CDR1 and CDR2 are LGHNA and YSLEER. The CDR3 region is CASSQYDRSNYGYTF. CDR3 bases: TGCGCCAGCAGCCAATACGACAGGTCTAACTATGGCTACACCTTC.

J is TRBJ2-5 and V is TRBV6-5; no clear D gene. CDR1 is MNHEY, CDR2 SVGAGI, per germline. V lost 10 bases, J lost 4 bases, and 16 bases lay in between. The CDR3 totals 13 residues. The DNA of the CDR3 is TGTGCCACCCACAAAGCGAAAGGAGAGACCCAGTACTTC. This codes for CATHKAKGETQYF.

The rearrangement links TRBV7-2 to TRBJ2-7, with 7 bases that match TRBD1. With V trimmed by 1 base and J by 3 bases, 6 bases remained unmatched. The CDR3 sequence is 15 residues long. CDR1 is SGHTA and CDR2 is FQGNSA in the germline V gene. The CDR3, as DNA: TGTGCCAGCAGCTTAGTAGTGACAGGGTTCTACGAGCAGTACTTC. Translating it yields CASSLVVTGFYEQYF.